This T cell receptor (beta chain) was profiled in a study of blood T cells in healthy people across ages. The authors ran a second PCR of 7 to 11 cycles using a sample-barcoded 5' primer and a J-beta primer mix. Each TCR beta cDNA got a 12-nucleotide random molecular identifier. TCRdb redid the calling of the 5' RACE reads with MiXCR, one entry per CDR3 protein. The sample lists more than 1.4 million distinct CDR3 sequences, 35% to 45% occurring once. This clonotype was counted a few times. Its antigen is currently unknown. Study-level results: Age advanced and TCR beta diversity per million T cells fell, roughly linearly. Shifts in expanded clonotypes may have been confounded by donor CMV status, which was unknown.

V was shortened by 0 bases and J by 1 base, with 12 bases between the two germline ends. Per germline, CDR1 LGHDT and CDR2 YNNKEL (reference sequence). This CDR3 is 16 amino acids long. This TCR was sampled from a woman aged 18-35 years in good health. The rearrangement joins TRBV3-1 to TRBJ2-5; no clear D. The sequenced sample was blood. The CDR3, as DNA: TGTGCCAGCAGCCAAGAGTGGGCCTCCAGCCAAGAGACCCAGTACTTC. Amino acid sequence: CASSQEWASSQETQYF.